This T cell receptor beta chain is from a study of cytomegalovirus exposure and HLA in healthy donors. Donors were nominally healthy when sampled, though unrecorded immune exposures were likely. CDR3 length equals 13 residues. CDR1 is SGHRS, CDR2 YFSETQ, per germline. The germline V and J ends were trimmed by 0 bases and 7 bases, with 10 bases remaining between them. A multiplex PCR was run with 60 Vbeta primers and 13 Jbeta primers. The table came from immunoSEQ multiplex PCR; TCRdb's copy has only in-frame clones and leaves some out. The data show just over 150,000 clones, with around 83% seen just once and about 6.8% held by the top ten. As for this clone: Its antigen is currently unknown. The same CDR3 is also encoded by other DNA sequences in this sample.

Study results and limitations: Reports described diagnosis of cytomegalovirus status by the classifier as highly specific and sensitive. A reported reduction in N-insertions relative to the roughly 710-donor mean was seen in an Asian-associated ancestry cluster in a later analysis.

This receptor was obtained from a man aged 50 or older in good health and CMV-seropositive. Sequenced sample: PBMCs. The chain employs TRBV5-1 and TRBJ1-1; D is uncertain. The CDR3 is CASSLDTALEAFF. The CDR3 DNA sequence: TGCGCCAGCAGCTTGGATACAGCCCTTGAAGCTTTCTTT.